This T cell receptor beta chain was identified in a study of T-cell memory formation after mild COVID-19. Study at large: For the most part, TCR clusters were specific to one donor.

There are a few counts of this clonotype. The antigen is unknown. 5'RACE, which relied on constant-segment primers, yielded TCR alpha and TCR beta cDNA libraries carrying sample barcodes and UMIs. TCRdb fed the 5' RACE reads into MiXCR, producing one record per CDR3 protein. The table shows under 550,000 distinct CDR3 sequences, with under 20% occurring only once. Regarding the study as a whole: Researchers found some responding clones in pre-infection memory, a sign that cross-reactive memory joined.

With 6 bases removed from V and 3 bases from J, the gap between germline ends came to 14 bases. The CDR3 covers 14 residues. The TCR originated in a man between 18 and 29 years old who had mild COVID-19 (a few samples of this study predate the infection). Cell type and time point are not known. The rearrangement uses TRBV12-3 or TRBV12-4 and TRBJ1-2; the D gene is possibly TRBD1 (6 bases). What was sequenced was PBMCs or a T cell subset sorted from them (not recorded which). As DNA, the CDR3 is TGTGCCAGCAGAACAGGGAGCTCTCACTATGGCTACACCTTC. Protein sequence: CASRTGSSHYGYTF.